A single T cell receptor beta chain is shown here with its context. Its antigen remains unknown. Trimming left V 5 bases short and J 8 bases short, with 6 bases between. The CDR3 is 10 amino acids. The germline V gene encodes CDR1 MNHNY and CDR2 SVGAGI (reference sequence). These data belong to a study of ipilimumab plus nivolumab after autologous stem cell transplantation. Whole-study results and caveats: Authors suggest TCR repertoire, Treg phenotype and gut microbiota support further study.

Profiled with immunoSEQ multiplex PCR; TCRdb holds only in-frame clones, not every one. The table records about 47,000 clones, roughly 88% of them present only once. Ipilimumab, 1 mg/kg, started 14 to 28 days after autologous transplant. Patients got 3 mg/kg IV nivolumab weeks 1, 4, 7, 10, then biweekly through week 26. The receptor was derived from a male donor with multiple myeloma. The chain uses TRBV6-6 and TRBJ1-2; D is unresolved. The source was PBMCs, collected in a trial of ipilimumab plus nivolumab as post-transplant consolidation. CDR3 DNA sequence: TGTGCCAGCAGTGGGCCGGGCTACACCTTC. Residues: CASSGPGYTF.